This T cell receptor (beta chain) appears in the sequencing data of a study of control samples from healthy donors and cancer patients. Sequenced by immunoSEQ multiplex PCR; TCRdb stores in-frame clones only, minus some. The table lists about 76,000 clones, 89% of them singletons. The CDR3 totals 16 residues. V was trimmed by 2 bases and J by 0 bases, leaving 11 bases between them. Germline V gives CDR1 MNHNS, CDR2 SASEGT. Sequencing was carried out using PBMCs. The sequence was collected from a woman aged 50 to 60 with colorectal cancer. The chain employs TRBV6-1 and TRBJ2-1; D could derive from TRBD1 or TRBD2 (5 bases each). Here the CDR3 reads CASSETQGRSYNEQFF. In nucleotides, the CDR3 is TGTGCCAGCAGTGAAACCCAGGGACGCTCCTACAATGAGCAGTTCTTC.